A single sample gave rise to the 9 T cell receptor beta chains below, sequenced in a study of blood T cell repertoires in COVID-19 (dated by TCRdb to about 2020). Libraries were built with the immunoSEQ multiplex PCR assay. The clones in this table, taken by TCRdb from immuneACCESS, are in-frame only. Not every clone is retained; where verified, under half of the shortfall comes from an unresolved V gene, and the cause of the rest is unknown. A total of around 120,000 clones appear in this sample, 90% of them only once. The leading ten clones occupy about 3.8% of the sample. Sequencing input: peripheral blood. The receptors come from a woman aged 55-75 years with COVID-19, enrolled during active disease.

The chain has TRBV10-3 and TRBJ2-5, with 7 bases matching TRBD1. CDR3 length: 15 amino acids. V trimming: 4 bases; J trimming: 5 bases; junction bases outside the gene matches: 10. Germline CDR1 is ENHRY and CDR2 is SYGVKD. DNA of the CDR3: TGTGCCATCAGTGTGACAGGGCCTTCTTCGGAGACCCAGTACTTC. The encoded protein is CAISVTGPSSETQYF.

The chain couples TRBV30 to TRBJ1-1; possibly TRBD1 for D (5 bases). The CDR3 is made up of 13 amino acids. The V gene's germline CDR1 is GTSNPN and CDR2 SVGIG (reference sequence). V was trimmed by 0 bases and J by 6 bases, leaving 11 bases between them. The CDR3 reads CAWSVPGGAEAFF. As DNA, the CDR3 is TGTGCCTGGAGTGTACCCGGGGGGGCTGAAGCTTTCTTT.

This chain joins TRBV6-6 and TRBJ2-7; possible D gene TRBD2, 6 bases. The V end was cut by 4 bases, the J end by 0 bases, with 10 bases between. The CDR3 runs to 14 residues. The germline CDR1 and CDR2 sequences are MNHNY and SVGAGI (reference sequence). The DNA for the CDR3 is TGTGCCAGCAGTTGGGGGGACGGCTCCTACGAGCAGTACTTC. It encodes CASSWGDGSYEQYF.

The chain joins TRBV7-2 to TRBJ1-5; D may be TRBD1 (5 bases). Per the germline V gene, CDR1 is SGHTA and CDR2 is FQGNSA. This CDR3 is 16 amino acids long. V lost 2 bases and J 2 bases, leaving 13 bases between the germline ends. The CDR3 is CASSLSGGNGNQPQHF. The CDR3 bases are TGTGCCAGCAGCTTATCGGGGGGAAATGGCAATCAGCCCCAGCATTTT. Full variable domain (remainder filled in from reference TRBV7-2 and TRBJ1-5): GAGVSQSPSNKVTEKGKDVELRCDPISGHTALYWYRQSLGQGLEFLIYFQGNSAPDKSGLPSDRFSAERTGGSVSTLTIQRTQQEDSAVYLCASSLSGGNGNQPQHFGDGTRLSIL.

Here the CDR3 DNA reads TGCGCCAGCAGCCGACGTTCGGGCGGGGGCTGGGAGACCCAGTACTTC. It translates to CASSRRSGGGWETQYF. The J gene is TRBJ2-5, the V gene TRBV4-1; tentatively, D is TRBD2 (7 bases). Germline V gene lookup returns CDR1 MGHRA and CDR2 YSYEKL. The CDR3 runs to 16 residues. Between the trimmed V and J ends, which lost 4 bases and 5 bases, there was a span of 20 bases.

The chain combines TRBV19 with TRBJ2-3, with 9 bases matching TRBD2. Germline V gene lookup returns CDR1 LNHDA and CDR2 SQIVND (reference sequence). Trimming at V came to 10 bases and at J to 3 bases, leaving 11 bases not matched to a gene. The CDR3 is made up of 15 amino acids. This chain's CDR3 is CATRAGGALTDTQYF. In nucleotides, the CDR3 is TGTGCCACTAGGGCGGGGGGGGCCCTGACAGATACGCAGTATTTT.

The chain couples TRBV11-2 to TRBJ2-3; TRBD1 matches 8 bases. Trimming at V came to 5 bases and at J to 5 bases, leaving 15 bases not matched to a gene. Germline V lookup: CDR1 SGHAT, CDR2 FQNNGV. The CDR3 spans 17 residues. Here the CDR3 DNA reads TGTGCCAGCAGCATACCTTGGACCCGAACAGGGGGAGATACGCAGTATTTT. Its translation is CASSIPWTRTGGDTQYF.

The V call is TRBV12-5, the J call TRBJ1-2; 7 nucleotides match TRBD1. Germline CDR1 LGHNT, CDR2 FRNRAP. The V segment lost 2 bases and the J segment 4 bases; nucleotides outside the gene matches: 10. This CDR3 has 16 residues. For the CDR3, the DNA is TGTGCTAGTGGTTTGACAGGACAGGAAAGGGGCTATGGCTACACCTTC. Amino acids: CASGLTGQERGYGYTF. Complete variable domain (other parts from reference TRBV12-5 and TRBJ1-2): DARVTQTPRHKVTEMGQEVTMRCQPILGHNTVFWYRQTMMQGLELLAYFRNRAPLDDSGMPKDRFSAEMPDATLATLKIQPSEPRDSAVYFCASGLTGQERGYGYTFGSGTRLTVV.

This clone was seen only once. This chain connects TRBV6-5 to TRBJ1-2, with 8 bases lining up with TRBD1. V dropped 2 bases and J dropped 8; count of bases not matched to a gene: 7. Germline-derived CDR1 and CDR2 are MNHEY and SVGAGI. The CDR3 is 14 residues long. The CDR3 DNA follows: TGTGCCAGCAGTTACGAAAGCACAGGGGGAGGCTACACCTTC. Translation: CASSYESTGGGYTF.